This T cell receptor beta chain was found in a study of blood T cell repertoires in COVID-19. Looking at the study overall: The analysed material was cDNA or gDNA that came from T cells, B-cell-depleted T cells, or PBMCs.

Per the original methods: Reference gene primer amplification in the assay estimated nucleated cell counts. Profiling relied on immunoSEQ multiplex PCR, and the TCRdb table lists in-frame clones only, not all of them. The DNA gave D and trimming, while V, J and clone size come from that table. Of 120,000 to 150,000 clones in the sample, under 80% were seen once. The CDR3 is 15 amino acids. Per the germline V gene, CDR1 is SGHRS and CDR2 is YFSETQ. V dropped 0 bases and J dropped 4; count of bases not matched to a gene: 4. The sequenced sample consisted of peripheral blood. This clonotype originated in an elderly man with acute or convalescent COVID-19. This chain joins TRBV5-1 and TRBJ2-7, with 10 bases matching TRBD1. The CDR3 loop reads CASSLGTGGTYEQYF. DNA for the CDR3: TGCGCCAGCAGCTTGGGGACAGGGGGAACATACGAGCAGTACTTC. The full variable domain, with the rest looked up from reference TRBV5-1 and TRBJ2-7, is KAGVTQTPRYLIKTRGQQVTLSCSPISGHRSVSWYQQTPGQGLQFLFEYFSETQRNKGNFPGRFSGRQFSNSRSEMNVSTLELGDSALYLCASSLGTGGTYEQYFGPGTRLTVT.